This T cell receptor (beta chain) came from a study of T-cell memory formation after mild COVID-19. Regarding the study as a whole: SARS-CoV-2 specificity was not confirmed for second-wave clones peaking on day 37. CM and EM subsets held most contracting CD4+ clones; EMRA held CD8+ ones.

TCRdb reanalysed the 5' RACE reads using MiXCR and keeps one entry per CDR3 protein. The sample holds under 200,000 distinct CDR3 sequences, roughly 31% seen once. The germline V and J ends were trimmed by 2 bases and 4 bases, with 8 bases remaining between them. Germline V CDR1 and CDR2: SNHLY, FYNNEI. The CDR3 runs 13 residues. Of note for this clonotype: The antigen is not known.

Sequencing was carried out using PBMCs or a T cell subset sorted from them (not recorded which). The chain joins TRBV2 to TRBJ1-2; D remains ambiguous. The sequence came from an adult woman who had mild COVID-19 (a few samples of this study predate the infection). Cell type and time point are not known. Here the CDR3 reads CASSERPVYGYTF. The DNA for the CDR3 is TGTGCCAGCAGTGAACGGCCTGTCTATGGCTACACCTTC.